These 32 T cell receptor beta chains originate from one sample sequenced in a study of blood T cell repertoires in COVID-19. Repertoires were generated with immunoSEQ multiplex PCR, while TCRdb's copy carries only in-frame clones and drops some. The table records hundreds of thousands of clones, approximately 92% of them present only once. Material: peripheral blood. The origin of the receptors is a man aged 18 to 30 with COVID-19, enrolled during active disease.

V gene TRBV7-9 combines with J gene TRBJ1-2, with D uncertain. CDR1 is SEHNR and CDR2 is FQNEAQ in the germline V gene (reference sequence). The CDR3 sequence is 12 residues long. V was shortened by 7 bases and J by 8 bases, with 14 bases between the two germline ends. In nucleotides, the CDR3 is TGTGCCAGCACCCCTCCCTCGGGAGGCTACACCTTC. Translation: CASTPPSGGYTF.

This clone has only a few counts. This chain uses TRBV5-4 with TRBJ2-5; 7 nucleotides align to TRBD2. CDR3 size: 16 residues. V shed 2 bases, J shed 1 base, and the junction held 8 bases outside the gene matches. Germline CDR1 is SGHNT and CDR2 is YYREEE (reference sequence). The CDR3 here is CASSFRAGALQETQYF. In DNA, the CDR3 is TGTGCCAGCAGCTTTCGGGCGGGAGCCCTCCAAGAGACCCAGTACTTC.

This clone has more than one count but fewer than ten. This chain connects TRBV5-1 to TRBJ2-7; D gene unclear. V lost 0 bases and J 0 bases, leaving 4 bases between the germline ends. CDR1 is SGHRS and CDR2 is YFSETQ in the germline V gene. The CDR3 runs 13 residues. Written as DNA, the CDR3 is TGCGCCAGCAGCTTGGACAACTCCTACGAGCAGTACTTC. The encoded protein is CASSLDNSYEQYF.

V and J are TRBV20-1 and TRBJ1-6; a possible D gene is TRBD1 (5 bases). There are 11 residues in the CDR3. V was pared by 3 bases and J by 9 bases, with 6 bases between. Looked up from germline, CDR1 is DFQATT and CDR2 is SNEGSKA (reference sequence). The CDR3 spells CSASGGSPLHF. In DNA, the CDR3 is TGCAGTGCTAGCGGGGGTTCACCCCTCCACTTT.

This rearrangement joins TRBV7-6 to TRBJ2-5, with a possible D match to TRBD2 (7 bases). CDR3 length: 18 residues. Between the trimmed V and J ends, which lost 1 base and 7 bases, there was a span of 25 bases. From germline, CDR1 is SGHVS and CDR2 FNYEAQ. The CDR3 region has the DNA TGTGCCAGCAGCTTAGAAGGGGGGGCCGGGACCCCTTCCGGGACCCAGTACTTC. Amino acid sequence: CASSLEGGAGTPSGTQYF. Combining the CDR3 with reference TRBV7-6 and TRBJ2-5 gives the whole variable domain GAGVSQSPRYKVTKRGQDVALRCDPISGHVSLYWYRQALGQGPEFLTYFNYEAQQDKSGLPNDRFSAERPEGSISTLTIQRTEQRDSAMYRCASSLEGGAGTPSGTQYFGPGTRLLVL.

A single count supports this clone. CDR3 sequence reads: CASSGHSGANVLTF. CDR3 DNA sequence: TGTGCCAGCAGCGGACACTCTGGGGCCAACGTCCTGACTTTC. V gene TRBV9 combines with J gene TRBJ2-6; the D is unclear. The CDR3 sequence is 14 residues long. CDR1 SGDLS and CDR2 YYNGEE come from the germline V gene. V was shortened by 3 bases and J by 0 bases, with 4 bases between the two germline ends.

The chain uses TRBV3-1 (or the pseudogene TRBV3-2) and TRBJ1-5; possibly TRBD1 for D (6 bases). CDR3 size: 16 residues. V gave up 1 base and J gave up 3 bases, with 13 bases separating them. CDR1 and CDR2 (germline): LGHDT, YNNKEL (reference sequence). In DNA, the CDR3 is TGTGCCAGCAGCCAAGGGGGGGGCCTCCACAATCAGCCCCAGCATTTT. Translating gives CASSQGGGLHNQPQHF.

The genes are TRBV4-2 and TRBJ1-3; D is undetermined. There are 17 residues in the CDR3. The V gene's germline CDR1 is LGHNA and CDR2 YNFKEQ. V dropped 2 bases and J dropped 0 bases, with 14 bases sitting between them. The CDR3 spells CASSQRGRENSGNTIYF. DNA of the CDR3: TGTGCCAGCAGCCAAAGAGGCCGGGAGAACTCTGGAAACACCATATATTTT.

The chain has TRBV7-9 and TRBJ1-1, with a possible D match to TRBD1 (6 bases). The CDR3 extends over 17 amino acids. Per germline, CDR1 SEHNR and CDR2 FQNEAQ (reference sequence). Trimming removed 1 base at V and 6 bases at J, with 21 bases between. The DNA for the CDR3 is TGTGCCAGCAGCTTAGGTTCGCGTTACAGGGATCGGGCTGAAGCTTTCTTT. It codes for CASSLGSRYRDRAEAFF.

This chain joins TRBV20-1 and TRBJ2-7, with D possibly being TRBD2 (5 bases). The CDR3 has 13 residues. Trimming shortened V by 3 bases and J by 0 bases, and 9 bases separated the two germline ends. Germline V gives CDR1 DFQATT, CDR2 SNEGSKA (reference sequence). CDR3 sequence: CSASRDSSYEQYF. CDR3 bases: TGCAGTGCTAGTCGGGATAGCTCCTACGAGCAGTACTTC.

CDR3 loop: CSVAGSLTDTQYF. CDR3 bases: TGCAGCGTTGCAGGGTCGCTCACAGATACGCAGTATTTT. V is TRBV29-1 and J is TRBJ2-3; D possibly corresponds to TRBD1 (5 bases). The germline V gene has CDR1 SQVTM and CDR2 ANQGSEA. Trimming stripped 4 bases from V and 2 bases from J, with 10 bases between. The CDR3 totals 13 residues.

Notes on this clone: Different DNA sequences within this sample yield the same CDR3. The chain is built from TRBV25-1 and TRBJ1-2, with TRBD1 identical over 7 bases. The CDR3 covers 13 residues. V lost 7 bases to trimming and J lost 2 bases; unmatched junction nucleotides: 4. Germline assignment: CDR1 MGHDK and CDR2 SYGVNS. This CDR3 reads CASTRGQNYGYTF. The CDR3 DNA sequence: TGTGCCAGCACACGGGGACAGAACTATGGCTACACCTTC.

The CDR3, as DNA: TGTGCCAACATACCCCCAGGGGGCGAGGATAGCAATCAGCCCCAGCATTTT. Its protein product is CANIPPGGEDSNQPQHF. J is TRBJ1-5 and V is TRBV21-1; the table calls TRBD1, which could not be checked here. TRBV21-1 is designated a pseudogene. There are 17 residues in the CDR3.

In DNA form, the CDR3 reads TGTGCCAGCAGCTTAGTCTTTGGCACAGATACGCAGTATTTT. As protein: CASSLVFGTDTQYF. The V and J genes are TRBV7-8 and TRBJ2-3; no firm D call. The V end was cut by 1 base, the J end by 1 base, with 6 bases between. The length of the CDR3 is 14 residues. The V gene's germline CDR1 is SGHVS and CDR2 FQNEAQ. Based on the CDR3 plus reference TRBV7-8 and TRBJ2-3, the full variable domain is GAGVSQSPRYKVAKRGQDVALRCDPISGHVSLFWYQQALGQGPEFLTYFQNEAQLDKSGLPSDRFFAERPEGSVSTLKIQRTQQEDSAVYLCASSLVFGTDTQYFGPGTRLTVL.

J is TRBJ2-7 and V is TRBV27, with 7 positions matching TRBD1. This CDR3 region has 13 residues. Unmatched junction bases numbered 3, after V lost 5 bases and J lost 2 bases. Per the germline V gene, CDR1 is MNHEY and CDR2 is SMNVEV (reference sequence). Here the CDR3 DNA reads TGTGCCAGCAGTGCTGGGACAGCCTACGAGCAGTACTTC. Its protein product is CASSAGTAYEQYF.

The rearrangement uses TRBV2 and TRBJ1-2; possibly TRBD1 for D (6 bases). This CDR3 is 13 amino acids long. The V gene lost 8 bases and the J gene lost 8 bases, with 18 bases spanning the gap. CDR1 SNHLY and CDR2 FYNNEI come from the germline V gene. The CDR3, as DNA: TGTGCCAGCGGCAGTGAGGGGGGGCAGGGCTACACCTTC. Translating gives CASGSEGGQGYTF.

Turning to this clone: The sample has other DNA sequences that encode this CDR3 too. The genes are TRBV7-2 and TRBJ2-7, with unresolved D. Between the trimmed V and J ends, which lost 3 bases and 4 bases, there was a span of 7 bases. CDR3 length: 12 residues. CDR1 and CDR2 (germline): SGHTA, FQGNSA. This CDR3 reads CASSFTGYEQYF. CDR3 in DNA: TGTGCCAGCAGCTTCACCGGGTACGAGCAGTACTTC.

This rearrangement joins TRBV7-2 to TRBJ2-3; 7 nucleotides line up with TRBD1. This CDR3 spans 13 amino acids. The germline V gene has CDR1 SGHTA and CDR2 FQGNSA. V shed 2 bases, J shed 9 bases, and the junction held 5 bases outside the gene matches. This CDR3 is CASSLHPGQTQYF. Written as DNA, the CDR3 is TGTGCCAGCAGCTTACATCCGGGACAGACGCAGTATTTT.

The J gene is TRBJ1-2, the V gene TRBV25-1, with 7 bases lining up with TRBD1. V was pared by 1 base and J by 4 bases, with 6 bases of the junction left unmatched. The germline V gene encodes CDR1 MGHDK and CDR2 SYGVNS. The CDR3 has 15 residues. CDR3 sequence (DNA): TGTGCCAGCAGTGAATGGGGGACAGCGACCTATGGCTACACCTTC. Residues: CASSEWGTATYGYTF.

The J gene is TRBJ2-1, the V gene TRBV10-1, with 7 bases lining up with TRBD1. V lost 1 base and J lost 1; bases outside the gene matches: 1. The germline V gene has CDR1 WNHNN and CDR2 SYGVQD (reference sequence). The CDR3 covers 15 residues. The CDR3 DNA is TGCGCCAGCAGTGAGTTCAGGGGGTCCTACAATGAGCAGTTCTTC. Its protein is CASSEFRGSYNEQFF.

This chain joins TRBV18 and TRBJ2-3, with D possibly being TRBD2 (6 bases). V was cut by 3 bases and J by 0 bases, with 10 bases left in between. This CDR3 contains 15 residues. The germline CDR1 and CDR2 sequences are KGHSH and LQKENI. This CDR3 is CASSPSGRSTDTQYF. Here the CDR3 DNA reads TGTGCCAGCTCACCTTCAGGGAGGAGCACAGATACGCAGTATTTT.

V is TRBV14 and J is TRBJ2-7; 7 bases agree with TRBD2. CDR1 is SGHDN and CDR2 is FVKESK in the germline V gene. V shed 5 bases, J shed 2 bases, and the junction held 6 bases outside the gene matches. The CDR3 is 14 amino acids. The CDR3 region has the DNA TGTGCCAGCAGCTTGGGACTACCCCCCTACGAGCAGTACTTC. As protein: CASSLGLPPYEQYF.

The genes are TRBV9 and TRBJ1-1, with unresolved D. CDR1 and CDR2 (germline): SGDLS, YYNGEE. CDR3 length: 16 residues. Trimming stripped 1 base from V and 1 base from J, with 14 bases between. This CDR3 reads CASSVQGSRGNTEAFF. The CDR3 region has the DNA TGTGCCAGCAGCGTACAAGGAAGCCGAGGGAACACTGAAGCTTTCTTT.

V usage is TRBV5-4 and J usage is TRBJ2-7; TRBD2 aligns across 7 bases. Germline lookup yields CDR1 SGHNT and CDR2 YYREEE (reference sequence). J was trimmed by 9 bases and V by 1 base; bases with no gene match: 13. This CDR3 has 15 amino acids. As DNA, the CDR3 is TGTGCCAGCAGCTTGATGGGACTATCCCCGATCGGGCAGTACTTC. Translating gives CASSLMGLSPIGQYF.

CDR3 in amino acids: CSVEEDRGLAFF. CDR3 DNA sequence: TGCAGCGTTGAAGAAGATAGGGGGCTGGCTTTCTTT. The chain couples TRBV29-1 to TRBJ1-1, with 7 bases aligning to TRBD1. CDR1 is SQVTM and CDR2 is ANQGSEA in the germline V gene. The CDR3 covers 12 residues. After removal of 0 bases from V and 11 bases from J, the junction contained 6 bases not matched to a gene.

Concerning this clone: The junction does not match germline at one end; this may be a read error. This chain joins TRBV7-7 and TRBJ2-2, with 11 bases matching TRBD2. The CDR3 runs to 16 residues. Germline CDR1 reads SSHAT; CDR2 reads FNYEAQ (reference sequence). Here the CDR3 DNA reads TGTGCTAGCAGCTCTACACTAGCGGGAGTAACCGGGGAGCTGTTTTTT. Its protein is CASSSTLAGVTGELFF.

The chain uses TRBV10-3 and TRBJ2-5; a weak D match, TRBD1 (6 bases). With 8 bases removed from V and 3 bases from J, the gap between germline ends came to 16 bases. This CDR3 has 14 amino acids. Looked up from germline, CDR1 is ENHRY and CDR2 is SYGVKD. The CDR3: CAIGRGQGKETQYF. DNA for the CDR3: TGTGCCATCGGACGTGGGCAGGGGAAAGAGACCCAGTACTTC.

V gene TRBV24-1 combines with J gene TRBJ2-1, with D possibly TRBD1 on 7 matching bases. Germline CDR1 KGHDR, CDR2 SFDVKD. Trimming removed 5 bases from V and 9 bases from J, with 19 bases in between. This CDR3 is 15 amino acids long. CDR3: CATSVLGTAGGEQFF. The CDR3 coding sequence is TGTGCCACCAGTGTCCTAGGGACAGCCGGGGGTGAGCAGTTCTTC.

CDR3: CASSHRDNYEQYF. DNA for the CDR3: TGTGCCAGCAGTCATCGGGATAACTACGAGCAGTACTTC. The gene calls are TRBV11-3 and TRBJ2-7, with D tentatively TRBD2 (5 bases). Germline lookup yields CDR1 SGHNT and CDR2 YENEEA. Trimming took off 6 bases at V and 3 bases at J, with 12 bases between the two ends. This CDR3 has 13 residues. The complete variable domain, with remaining parts taken from reference TRBV11-3 and TRBJ2-7, reads EAGVVQSPRYKIIEKKQPVAFWCNPISGHNTLYWYLQNLGQGPELLIRYENEEAVDDSQLPKDRFSAERLKGVDSTLKIQPAELGDSAVYLCASSHRDNYEQYFGPGTRLTVT.

V usage is TRBV5-6 and J usage is TRBJ1-5, with D uncertain. This CDR3 has 14 amino acids. CDR1 is SGHDT, CDR2 YYEEEE, per germline. V was pared by 5 bases and J by 1 base, with 10 bases between. This CDR3 reads CASSRATSNQPQHF. DNA for the CDR3: TGTGCCAGCAGTCGAGCTACCAGCAATCAGCCCCAGCATTTT.

The rearrangement links TRBV30 to TRBJ1-1; 7 bases agree with TRBD1. The CDR3 runs 13 residues. Per germline, CDR1 GTSNPN and CDR2 SVGIG (reference sequence). Trimming took 4 bases from V and 4 from J; bases not matched to a gene: 6. CDR3 amino acids: CAWMTGPGTEAFF. The CDR3 nucleotides are TGTGCCTGGATGACAGGGCCGGGCACTGAAGCTTTCTTT. The full variable domain, completed using reference TRBV30 and TRBJ1-1, is SQTIHQWPATLVQPVGSPLSLECTVEGTSNPNLYWYRQAAGRGLQLLFYSVGIGQISSEVPQNLSASRPQDRQFILSSKKLLLSDSGFYLCAWMTGPGTEAFFGQGTRLTVV.

This clone was seen repeatedly, ten times or more. This chain joins TRBV18 and TRBJ1-1, with TRBD1 as a possible D gene (5 bases). Trimming shortened V by 3 bases and J by 6 bases, and 20 bases separated the two germline ends. The CDR3 is made up of 16 amino acids. The germline V gene encodes CDR1 KGHSH and CDR2 LQKENI. CDR3 nucleotides: TGTGCCAGCTCACCGAGGGAAGCGGGGGAACAAGCTGAAGCTTTCTTT. It codes for CASSPREAGEQAEAFF.